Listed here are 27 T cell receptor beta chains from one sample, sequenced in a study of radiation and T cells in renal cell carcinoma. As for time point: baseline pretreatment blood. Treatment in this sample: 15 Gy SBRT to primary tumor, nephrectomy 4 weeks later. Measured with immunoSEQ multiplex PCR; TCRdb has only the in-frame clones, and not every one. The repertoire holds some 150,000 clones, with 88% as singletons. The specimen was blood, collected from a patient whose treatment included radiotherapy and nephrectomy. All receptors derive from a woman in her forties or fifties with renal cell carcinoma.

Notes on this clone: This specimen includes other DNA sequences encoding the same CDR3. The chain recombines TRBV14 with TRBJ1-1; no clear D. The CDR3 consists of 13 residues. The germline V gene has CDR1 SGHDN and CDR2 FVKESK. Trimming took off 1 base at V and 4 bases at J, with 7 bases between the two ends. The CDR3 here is CASSQGRLTEAFF. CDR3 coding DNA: TGTGCCAGCAGCCAAGGTAGGCTCACTGAAGCTTTCTTT. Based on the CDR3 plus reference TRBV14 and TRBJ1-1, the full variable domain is EAGVTQFPSHSVIEKGQTVTLRCDPISGHDNLYWYRRVMGKEIKFLLHFVKESKQDESGMPNNRFLAERTGGTYSTLKVQPAELEDSGVYFCASSQGRLTEAFFGQGTRLTVV.

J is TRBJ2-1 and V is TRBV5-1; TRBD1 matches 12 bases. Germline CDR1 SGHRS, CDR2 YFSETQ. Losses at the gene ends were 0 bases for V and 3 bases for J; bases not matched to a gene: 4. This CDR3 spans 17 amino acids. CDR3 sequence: CASSLAGTGGFYNEQFF. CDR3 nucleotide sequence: TGCGCCAGCAGCTTGGCCGGGACAGGGGGCTTCTACAATGAGCAGTTCTTC. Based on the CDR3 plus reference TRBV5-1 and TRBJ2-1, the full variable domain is KAGVTQTPRYLIKTRGQQVTLSCSPISGHRSVSWYQQTPGQGLQFLFEYFSETQRNKGNFPGRFSGRQFSNSRSEMNVSTLELGDSALYLCASSLAGTGGFYNEQFFGPGTRLTVL.

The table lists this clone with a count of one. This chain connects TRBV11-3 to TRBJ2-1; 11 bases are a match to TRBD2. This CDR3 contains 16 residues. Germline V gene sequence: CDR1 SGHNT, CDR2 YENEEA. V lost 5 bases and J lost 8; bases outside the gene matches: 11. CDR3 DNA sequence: TGTGCCAGCAGCCGGAGAGGTAGCGGGGGGGCGGATGAGCAGTTCTTC. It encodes CASSRRGSGGADEQFF. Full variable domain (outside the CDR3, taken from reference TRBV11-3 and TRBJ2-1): EAGVVQSPRYKIIEKKQPVAFWCNPISGHNTLYWYLQNLGQGPELLIRYENEEAVDDSQLPKDRFSAERLKGVDSTLKIQPAELGDSAVYLCASSRRGSGGADEQFFGPGTRLTVL.

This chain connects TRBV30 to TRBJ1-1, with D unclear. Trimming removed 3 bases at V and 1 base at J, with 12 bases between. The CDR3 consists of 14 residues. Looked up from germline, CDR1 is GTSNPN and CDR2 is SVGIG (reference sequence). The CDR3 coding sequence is TGTGCCTGGAGGTTTGGGAGGCCGAACACTGAAGCTTTCTTT. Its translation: CAWRFGRPNTEAFF.

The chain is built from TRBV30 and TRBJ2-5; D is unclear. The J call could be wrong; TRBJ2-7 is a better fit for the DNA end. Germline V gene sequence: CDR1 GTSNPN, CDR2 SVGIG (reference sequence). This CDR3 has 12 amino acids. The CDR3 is CAWSSAPYEQYF. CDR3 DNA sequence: TGTGCCTGGAGCTCCGCCCCGTACGAGCAGTACTTC.

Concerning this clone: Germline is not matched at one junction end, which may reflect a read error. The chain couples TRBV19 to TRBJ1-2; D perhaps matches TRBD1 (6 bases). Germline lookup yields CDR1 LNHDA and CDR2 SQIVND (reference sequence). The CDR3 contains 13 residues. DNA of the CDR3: TGTGCCAGTAGTTTAGACAGGAACTATGGCTACACCTTC. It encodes CASSLDRNYGYTF.

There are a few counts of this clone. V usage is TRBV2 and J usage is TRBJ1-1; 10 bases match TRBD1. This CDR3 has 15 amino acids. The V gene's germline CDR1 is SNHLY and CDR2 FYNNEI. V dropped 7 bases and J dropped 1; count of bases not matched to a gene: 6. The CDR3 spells CASTARTGGNTEAFF. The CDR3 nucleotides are TGTGCCAGCACTGCCCGGACAGGGGGGAACACTGAAGCTTTCTTT.

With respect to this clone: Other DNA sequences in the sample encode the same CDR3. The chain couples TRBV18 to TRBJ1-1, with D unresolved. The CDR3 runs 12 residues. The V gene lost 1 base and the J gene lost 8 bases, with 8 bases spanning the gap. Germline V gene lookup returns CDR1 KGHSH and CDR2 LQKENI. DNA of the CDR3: TGTGCCAGCTCACCACTTGGAACCGAAGCTTTCTTT. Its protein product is CASSPLGTEAFF.

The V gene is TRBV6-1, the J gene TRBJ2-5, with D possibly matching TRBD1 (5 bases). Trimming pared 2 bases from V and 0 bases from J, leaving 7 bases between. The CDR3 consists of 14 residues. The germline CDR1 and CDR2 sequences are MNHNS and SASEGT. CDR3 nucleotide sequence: TGTGCCAGCAGTGAACTAGGGGACCAAGAGACCCAGTACTTC. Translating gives CASSELGDQETQYF.

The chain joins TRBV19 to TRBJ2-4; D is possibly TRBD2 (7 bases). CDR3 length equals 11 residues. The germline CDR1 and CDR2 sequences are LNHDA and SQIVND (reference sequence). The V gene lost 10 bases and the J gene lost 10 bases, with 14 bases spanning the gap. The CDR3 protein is CATRGGIIQYF. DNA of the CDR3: TGTGCCACAAGGGGGGGGATTATTCAGTACTTC.

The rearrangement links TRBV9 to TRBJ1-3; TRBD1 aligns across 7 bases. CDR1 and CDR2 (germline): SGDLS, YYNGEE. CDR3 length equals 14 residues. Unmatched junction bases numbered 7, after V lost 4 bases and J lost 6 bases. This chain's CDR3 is CASSSGDSVNTIYF. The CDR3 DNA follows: TGTGCCAGCAGCAGCGGGGACAGTGTAAACACCATATATTTT.

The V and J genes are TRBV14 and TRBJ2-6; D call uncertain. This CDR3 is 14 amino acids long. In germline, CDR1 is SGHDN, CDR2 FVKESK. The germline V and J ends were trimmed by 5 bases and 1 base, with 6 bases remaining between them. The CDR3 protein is CASSIPSGANVLTF. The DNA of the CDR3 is TGTGCCAGCAGCATCCCGTCTGGGGCCAACGTCCTGACTTTC.

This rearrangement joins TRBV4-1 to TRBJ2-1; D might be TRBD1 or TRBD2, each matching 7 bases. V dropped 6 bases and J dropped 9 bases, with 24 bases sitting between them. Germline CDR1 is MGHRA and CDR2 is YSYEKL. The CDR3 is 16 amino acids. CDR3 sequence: CASRLATGTTGGEQFF. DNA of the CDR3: TGCGCCAGCAGATTGGCGACAGGGACCACGGGGGGTGAGCAGTTCTTC.

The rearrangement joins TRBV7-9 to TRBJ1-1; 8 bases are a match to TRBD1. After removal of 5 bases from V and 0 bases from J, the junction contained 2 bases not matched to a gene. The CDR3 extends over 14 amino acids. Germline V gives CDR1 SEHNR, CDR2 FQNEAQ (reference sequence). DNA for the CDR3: TGTGCCAGCAGCGCGGGACAGGTGAACACTGAAGCTTTCTTT. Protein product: CASSAGQVNTEAFF.

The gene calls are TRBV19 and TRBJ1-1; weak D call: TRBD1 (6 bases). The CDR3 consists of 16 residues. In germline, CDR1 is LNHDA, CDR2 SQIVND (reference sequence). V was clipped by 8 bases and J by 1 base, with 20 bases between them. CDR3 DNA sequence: TGTGCCAGTGGATTGGCTACAGGGAGTTGGAACACTGAAGCTTTCTTT. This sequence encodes CASGLATGSWNTEAFF.

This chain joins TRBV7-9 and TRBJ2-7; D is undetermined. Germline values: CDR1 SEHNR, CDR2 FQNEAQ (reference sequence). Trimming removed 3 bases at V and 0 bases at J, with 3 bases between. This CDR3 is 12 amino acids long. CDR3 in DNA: TGTGCCAGCAGCTTCACCTCCTACGAGCAGTACTTC. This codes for CASSFTSYEQYF.

This CDR3 reads CASTGTETLHF. CDR3 nucleotides: TGTGCCAGCACCGGGACCGAGACCCTCCACTTT. The chain recombines TRBV6-1 with TRBJ1-6; TRBD1 is a possible D gene (5 bases). The CDR3 has 11 amino acids. Trimming shortened V by 7 bases and J by 14 bases, and 12 bases separated the two germline ends. Germline lookup yields CDR1 MNHNS and CDR2 SASEGT.

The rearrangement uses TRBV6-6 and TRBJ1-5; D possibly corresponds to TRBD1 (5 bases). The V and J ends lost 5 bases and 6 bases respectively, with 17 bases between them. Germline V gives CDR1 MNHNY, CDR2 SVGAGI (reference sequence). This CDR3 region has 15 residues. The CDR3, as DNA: TGTGCCAGCAGTCCCCCGGGCAGGGAGGGTCAGCCCCAGCATTTT. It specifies CASSPPGREGQPQHF.

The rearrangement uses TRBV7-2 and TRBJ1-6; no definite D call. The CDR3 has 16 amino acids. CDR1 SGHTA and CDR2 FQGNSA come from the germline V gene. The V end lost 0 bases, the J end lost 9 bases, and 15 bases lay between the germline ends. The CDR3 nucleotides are TGTGCCAGCAGCTTAGCCGGGTCTTCAACCCGTTCACCCCTCCACTTT. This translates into CASSLAGSSTRSPLHF.

The CDR3 DNA reads as TGCAGTGCTAGGGCCCACGAGCAGTACTTC. This gives the protein CSARAHEQYF. The J gene is TRBJ2-7, the V gene TRBV20-1; D is undetermined. Trimming shortened V by 3 bases and J by 5 bases, and 5 bases separated the two germline ends. This CDR3 comprises 10 residues. Germline V lookup: CDR1 DFQATT, CDR2 SNEGSKA (reference sequence).

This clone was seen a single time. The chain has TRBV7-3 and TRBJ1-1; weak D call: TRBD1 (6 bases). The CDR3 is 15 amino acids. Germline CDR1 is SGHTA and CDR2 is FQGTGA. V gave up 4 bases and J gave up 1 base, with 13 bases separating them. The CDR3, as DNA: TGTGCCAGCAGCTCCCTGGGGGGGGCGAACACTGAAGCTTTCTTT. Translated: CASSSLGGANTEAFF. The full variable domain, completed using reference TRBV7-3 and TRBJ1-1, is GAGVSQTPSNKVTEKGKYVELRCDPISGHTALYWYRQSLGQGPEFLIYFQGTGAADDSGLPNDRFFAVRPEGSVSTLKIQRTERGDSAVYLCASSSLGGANTEAFFGQGTRLTVV.

CDR3 nucleotides: TGTGCCAGCAGTGCGGGTATTAACTCTGGGGCCAACGTCCTGACTTTC. It codes for CASSAGINSGANVLTF. The chain couples TRBV6-1 to TRBJ2-6; no clear D. The CDR3 spans 16 residues. Germline CDR1 and CDR2: MNHNS and SASEGT. Trimming took 4 bases from V and 0 from J, leaving 10 bases between them.

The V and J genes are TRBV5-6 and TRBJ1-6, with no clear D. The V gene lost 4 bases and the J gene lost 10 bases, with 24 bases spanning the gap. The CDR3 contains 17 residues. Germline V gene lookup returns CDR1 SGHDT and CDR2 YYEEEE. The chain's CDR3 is CASSPRQYGPRRSPLHF. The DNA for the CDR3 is TGTGCCAGCAGCCCCCGACAATACGGCCCTCGTAGGTCACCCCTCCACTTT. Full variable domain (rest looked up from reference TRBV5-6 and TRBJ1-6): DAGVTQSPTHLIKTRGQQVTLRCSPKSGHDTVSWYQQALGQGPQFIFQYYEEEERQRGNFPDRFSGHQFPNYSSELNVNALLLGDSALYLCASSPRQYGPRRSPLHFGNGTRLTVT.

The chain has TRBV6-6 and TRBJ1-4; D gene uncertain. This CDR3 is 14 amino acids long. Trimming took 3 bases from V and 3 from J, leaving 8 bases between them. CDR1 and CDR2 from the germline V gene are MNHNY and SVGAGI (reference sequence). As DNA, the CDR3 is TGTGCCAGCAGTTATACAGCCCCTAATGAAAAACTGTTTTTT. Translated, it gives CASSYTAPNEKLFF.

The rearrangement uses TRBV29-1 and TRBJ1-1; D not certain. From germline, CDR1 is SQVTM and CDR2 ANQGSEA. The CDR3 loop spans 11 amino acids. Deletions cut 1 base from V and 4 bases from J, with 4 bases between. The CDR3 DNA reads TGCAGCGTTGAAGCAGGCACTGAAGCTTTCTTT. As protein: CSVEAGTEAFF.

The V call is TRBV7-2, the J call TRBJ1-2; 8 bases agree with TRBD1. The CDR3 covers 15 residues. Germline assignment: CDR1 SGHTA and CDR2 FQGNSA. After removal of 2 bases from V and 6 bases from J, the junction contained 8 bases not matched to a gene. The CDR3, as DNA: TGTGCCAGCAGCTTAAGCGCGGACAGGGTGAATGGCTACACCTTC. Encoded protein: CASSLSADRVNGYTF.

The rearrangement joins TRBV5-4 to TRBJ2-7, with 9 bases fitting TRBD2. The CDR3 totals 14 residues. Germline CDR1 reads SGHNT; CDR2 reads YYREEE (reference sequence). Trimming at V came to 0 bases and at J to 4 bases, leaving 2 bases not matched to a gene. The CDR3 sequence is CASSLGLADYEQYF. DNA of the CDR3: TGTGCCAGCAGCTTGGGACTAGCGGATTACGAGCAGTACTTC.